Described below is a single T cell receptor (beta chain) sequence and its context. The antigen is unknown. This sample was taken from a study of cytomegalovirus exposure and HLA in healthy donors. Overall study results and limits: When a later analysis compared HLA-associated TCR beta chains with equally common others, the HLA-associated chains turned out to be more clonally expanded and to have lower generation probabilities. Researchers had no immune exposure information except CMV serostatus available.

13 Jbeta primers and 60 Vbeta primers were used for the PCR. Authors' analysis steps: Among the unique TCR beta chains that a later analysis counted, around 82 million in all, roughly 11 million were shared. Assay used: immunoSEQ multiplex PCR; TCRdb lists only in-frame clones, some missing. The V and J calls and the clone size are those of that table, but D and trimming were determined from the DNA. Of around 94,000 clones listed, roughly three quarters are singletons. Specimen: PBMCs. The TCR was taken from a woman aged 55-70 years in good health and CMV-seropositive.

The CDR3 coding sequence is TGCGCCAGCAGCTTGGAAACTAGCGGGAGGGTTTATGAGCAGTTCTTC. This sequence encodes CASSLETSGRVYEQFF. The chain recombines TRBV5-1 with TRBJ2-1, with 13 bases aligning to TRBD2. This CDR3 is built from 16 residues. Germline V lookup: CDR1 SGHRS, CDR2 YFSETQ. V gave up 0 bases and J gave up 8 bases; unmatched junction bases: 5.